This T cell receptor (beta chain) was obtained from a study of blood T cells in healthy people across ages. The overall study: Capturing about one barcoded beta molecule per two T cells was achieved by template switching.

Study-wide results and limits: TCR beta diversity, measured per million T cells, fell in a roughly linear way with age. The authors considered diversity estimates from one million T cells to be underestimates.

CDR3 size: 15 residues. Germline CDR1 SGHAT, CDR2 FQNNGV. With V trimmed by 6 bases and J by 5 bases, 9 bases remained unmatched. The use of a sample-barcoded 5' primer and a J-beta primer mix characterized a second PCR of roughly 7 to 11 cycles. TCRdb independently ran MiXCR on the 5' RACE reads; one entry per CDR3 protein. The sample carries hundreds of thousands of distinct CDR3 sequences, around 46% recorded once. The sample, about 9.7 milliliters of peripheral blood, was drawn from each donor. On this clonotype: Its specificity is not known.

This clonotype originated in a man aged 25 to 45 in good health. This rearrangement joins TRBV11-2 to TRBJ2-1; TRBD2 agrees at 8 bases. The sequenced material came from blood. The CDR3 DNA is TGTGCCAGCAGTCCTACAGCGGGGGCAAACAATGAGCAGTTCTTC. It specifies CASSPTAGANNEQFF.